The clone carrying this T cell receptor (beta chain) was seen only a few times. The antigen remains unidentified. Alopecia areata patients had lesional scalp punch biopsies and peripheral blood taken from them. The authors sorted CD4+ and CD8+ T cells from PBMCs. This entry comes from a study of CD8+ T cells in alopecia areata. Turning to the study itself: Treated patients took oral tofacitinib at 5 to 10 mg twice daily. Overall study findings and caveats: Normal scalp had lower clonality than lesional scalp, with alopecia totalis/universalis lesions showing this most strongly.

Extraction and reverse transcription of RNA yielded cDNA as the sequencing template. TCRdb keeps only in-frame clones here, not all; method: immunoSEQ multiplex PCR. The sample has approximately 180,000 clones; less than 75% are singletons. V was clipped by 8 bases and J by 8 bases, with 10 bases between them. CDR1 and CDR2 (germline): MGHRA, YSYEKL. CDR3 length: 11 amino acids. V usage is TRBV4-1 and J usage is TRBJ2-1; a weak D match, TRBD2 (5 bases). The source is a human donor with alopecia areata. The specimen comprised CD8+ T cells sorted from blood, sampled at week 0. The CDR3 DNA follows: TGCGCCAGCGACGGGGTGGATGAGCAGTTCTTC. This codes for CASDGVDEQFF.